This record concerns one T cell receptor (beta chain) sequence. The data were obtained in a study of blood T cell repertoires in COVID-19. Sequenced by immunoSEQ multiplex PCR; TCRdb stores in-frame clones only, minus some. This sample has some 150,000 clones, with 81% found just once. The origin of this receptor is a woman aged 55-75 years with active or convalescent COVID-19. The sequenced sample was peripheral blood.

The CDR3 DNA reads as TGTGCCAGCAGCCGTACGCGGGACTACGAGCAGTACTTC. It yields the protein CASSRTRDYEQYF. The chain recombines TRBV11-2 with TRBJ2-7; D might be TRBD2 (6 bases). The V and J ends lost 5 bases and 3 bases respectively, with 11 bases between them. The CDR3 runs 13 residues. Germline values: CDR1 SGHAT, CDR2 FQNNGV. The whole variable domain, remainder taken from reference TRBV11-2 and TRBJ2-7, is EAGVAQSPRYKIIEKRQSVAFWCNPISGHATLYWYQQILGQGPKLLIQFQNNGVVDDSQLPKDRFSAERLKGVDSTLKIQPAKLEDSAVYLCASSRTRDYEQYFGPGTRLTVT.